This T cell receptor (beta chain) is from a study of PD-1 blockade in mismatch repair-deficient tumors. For the study at large: Enrolled about 2012-2016, patients had progressing, pretreated mismatch repair-deficient cancers of around 12 types.

Germline CDR1 and CDR2: MNHEY and SMNVEV (reference sequence). V lost 5 bases to trimming and J lost 0 bases; unmatched junction nucleotides: 2. The CDR3 covers 14 residues. Generated by immunoSEQ multiplex PCR, the TCRdb table keeps only in-frame clones and is missing some. The sample records 45,000 to 55,000 clones, more than 65% being singletons. Sequenced here: peripheral blood, sampled around 19 weeks after starting pembrolizumab. The V and J genes are TRBV27 and TRBJ2-3; 7 bases map to TRBD1. The sequence was obtained from an adult with mismatch repair-deficient cancer. This chain's CDR3 is CASSRDRSTDTQYF. CDR3 nucleotides: TGTGCCAGCAGTCGGGACAGAAGCACAGATACGCAGTATTTT.